These 17 T cell receptor beta chains share one sample of origin, sequenced in a study of Ad26.COV2.S vaccination and SARS-CoV-2 variants. Indicated treatment: over 15 received Ad26.COV2.S at low or high dose, single or two shots; roughly five received placebo; per-sample allocation not given. All samples were drawn on day 63, counting from the first vaccine or placebo injection. Here immunoSEQ multiplex PCR was the method, and the copy in TCRdb shows in-frame clones only, minus some. Here the sample spans 250,000 to 300,000 clones, about 90% being singletons. Specimen: peripheral blood, collected in a trial of Ad26.COV2.S vaccine versus placebo. The receptors were sampled from a person between 18 and 59 years old who received the Ad26.COV2.S COVID-19 vaccine or a placebo.

This chain uses TRBV6-1 with TRBJ1-2; 10 bases match TRBD1. The CDR3 totals 15 residues. V lost 3 bases to trimming and J lost 4 bases; unmatched junction nucleotides: 5. The germline CDR1 and CDR2 sequences are MNHNS and SASEGT. Here the CDR3 DNA reads TGTGCCAGCAGTGACCCGGGACAGGGGACCTATGGCTACACCTTC. Amino acids: CASSDPGQGTYGYTF.

The rearrangement uses TRBV18 and TRBJ2-7; D unresolved. Germline CDR1 reads KGHSH; CDR2 reads LQKENI. The V and J ends lost 2 bases and 5 bases respectively, with 13 bases between them. CDR3 length: 14 amino acids. The CDR3 spells CASSPRVREDEQYF. CDR3 bases: TGTGCCAGCTCACCAAGGGTAAGGGAAGACGAGCAGTACTTC.

The chain links TRBV6-5 to TRBJ2-2; weak D call: TRBD1 (6 bases). V was clipped by 4 bases and J by 1 base, with 10 bases between them. Germline V gives CDR1 MNHEY, CDR2 SVGAGI. This CDR3 has 15 residues. As DNA, the CDR3 is TGTGCCAGCAGTTCACAGGGTTTGAACACCGGGGAGCTGTTTTTT. The encoded protein is CASSSQGLNTGELFF.

This chain uses TRBV30 with TRBJ1-6, with a possible D match to TRBD1 (6 bases). Trimming shortened V by 6 bases and J by 6 bases, and 12 bases separated the two germline ends. CDR1 is GTSNPN, CDR2 SVGIG, per germline (reference sequence). The CDR3 length is 13 residues. The DNA of the CDR3 is TGTGCCTGCTCGTGGACAGTTAATTCACCCCTCCACTTT. It specifies CACSWTVNSPLHF.

The chain combines TRBV2 with TRBJ2-1, with 11 bases lining up with TRBD1. The CDR3 contains 14 residues. Germline assignment: CDR1 SNHLY and CDR2 FYNNEI. Trimming at V came to 8 bases and at J to 12 bases, leaving 12 bases not matched to a gene. The CDR3 coding sequence is TGTGCCAGCGTCCGGGACAGGGGGTTTGAACGGCAGTTCTTC. It codes for CASVRDRGFERQFF. The whole variable domain, filled in from reference TRBV2 and TRBJ2-1, reads EPEVTQTPSHQVTQMGQEVILRCVPISNHLYFYWYRQILGQKVEFLVSFYNNEISEKSEIFDDQFSVERPDGSNFTLKIRSTKLEDSAMYFCASVRDRGFERQFFGPGTRLTVL.

V usage is TRBV10-3 and J usage is TRBJ1-3, with D uncertain. V lost 5 bases, J lost 0 bases, and 11 bases lay in between. The germline V gene has CDR1 ENHRY and CDR2 SYGVKD. CDR3 length equals 15 residues. The CDR3 nucleotides read TGTGCCATCAGTCGCGACGGTGGCTCTGGAAACACCATATATTTT. It encodes CAISRDGGSGNTIYF.

Of note for this clone: This CDR3 is also generated by other DNA sequences in the sample. This chain links TRBV9 with TRBJ2-3; perhaps TRBD1 as D (6 bases). Germline-derived CDR1 and CDR2 are SGDLS and YYNGEE. V lost 0 bases and J 4 bases, leaving 9 bases between the germline ends. This CDR3 is built from 14 residues. The CDR3 coding sequence is TGTGCCAGCAGCGTAGGACAGGCCCCAGATACGCAGTATTTT. Protein: CASSVGQAPDTQYF.

The chain carries TRBV5-1 and TRBJ2-5, with D perhaps assigned TRBD1 or TRBD2 (5 bases each). Germline loops: CDR1 SGHRS, CDR2 YFSETQ. V lost 0 bases and J 1 base, leaving 10 bases between the germline ends. The CDR3 spans 15 residues. The CDR3 DNA follows: TGCGCCAGCAGCTTGGTTGGGACCCCCCAAGAGACCCAGTACTTC. Protein product: CASSLVGTPQETQYF.

J is TRBJ2-6 and V is TRBV5-1; the D call may be TRBD1 or TRBD2 (5 bases each). CDR1 and CDR2 from the germline V gene are SGHRS and YFSETQ. The CDR3 is 16 amino acids. V was shortened by 4 bases and J by 4 bases, with 15 bases between the two germline ends. Written as DNA, the CDR3 is TGCGCCAGCAGCCCCCCCTTCGGGACCGGGGCCAACGTCCTGACTTTC. Translated: CASSPPFGTGANVLTF.

J is TRBJ1-1 and V is TRBV7-2; D not resolved. CDR1 and CDR2 from the germline V gene are SGHTA and FQGNSA. The CDR3 loop spans 14 amino acids. Trimming took off 0 bases at V and 1 base at J, with 6 bases between the two ends. CDR3 DNA sequence: TGTGCCAGCAGCTTAGCACAAGGGAACACTGAAGCTTTCTTT. It codes for CASSLAQGNTEAFF.

The rearrangement uses TRBV25-1 and TRBJ2-1; 10 nucleotides agree with TRBD1. This CDR3 is 15 amino acids long. The J segment lost 5 bases and the V segment lost 5 bases, leaving 6 bases of the junction unmatched. Germline loops: CDR1 MGHDK, CDR2 SYGVNS. CDR3 in amino acids: CASSKGTGVDNEQFF. In DNA, the CDR3 is TGTGCCAGCAGTAAAGGGACAGGGGTAGACAATGAGCAGTTCTTC. The full variable domain, completed using reference TRBV25-1 and TRBJ2-1, is EADIYQTPRYLVIGTGKKITLECSQTMGHDKMYWYQQDPGMELHLIHYSYGVNSTEKGDLSSESTVSRIRTEHFPLTLESARPSHTSQYLCASSKGTGVDNEQFFGPGTRLTVL.

This chain joins TRBV11-3 and TRBJ2-1, with D perhaps TRBD1 (5 bases). There are 16 residues in the CDR3. V shed 0 bases and J shed 2 bases, with 11 bases lying between them. In germline, CDR1 is SGHNT, CDR2 YENEEA. The CDR3 DNA is TGTGCCAGCAGCTTAGACCACAGGAGTCCCTACAATGAGCAGTTCTTC. Translation gives CASSLDHRSPYNEQFF.

The chain joins TRBV6-5 to TRBJ1-5; D unresolved. The CDR3 runs 12 residues. V lost 9 bases and J lost 0, with 6 bases in between. Germline CDR1 MNHEY, CDR2 SVGAGI. The CDR3: CASKYSNQPQHF. The CDR3 DNA is TGTGCCAGTAAGTATAGCAATCAGCCCCAGCATTTT.

CDR3: CARSLREGFSNQPQHF. CDR3 DNA sequence: TGTGCCAGAAGCTTAAGAGAAGGGTTTAGCAATCAGCCCCAGCATTTT. The rearrangement uses TRBV5-3 and TRBJ1-5; D uncertain. TRBV5-3 is annotated as an ORF whose role is uncertain. Trimming left V 2 bases short and J 0 bases short, with 12 bases between. The CDR3 has 16 amino acids.

The V call is TRBV6-5, the J call TRBJ1-1, with a weak D call TRBD1 (5 bases). The V gene lost 10 bases and the J gene lost 0 bases, with 9 bases spanning the gap. CDR1 and CDR2 (germline): MNHEY, SVGAGI. This CDR3 has 12 residues. The CDR3 DNA reads as TGTGCCACCAGGGATTTGAACACTGAAGCTTTCTTT. This sequence encodes CATRDLNTEAFF.

V and J are TRBV5-5 and TRBJ2-5; TRBD2 aligns across 8 bases. Germline lookup yields CDR1 SGHKS and CDR2 YYEKEE (reference sequence). The V gene end was trimmed by 4 bases and the J gene end by 4 bases; junction bases not matched to a gene: 9. This CDR3 has 15 amino acids. The CDR3 bases are TGTGCCAGCAGCAACCCCGGGGGGGTCGGAGAGACCCAGTACTTC. Encoded protein: CASSNPGGVGETQYF.

Only one count was recorded for this clone. The chain couples TRBV19 to TRBJ2-1; 7 nucleotides line up with TRBD1. The length of the CDR3 is 16 residues. From germline, CDR1 is LNHDA and CDR2 SQIVND (reference sequence). Unmatched junction bases numbered 13, after V lost 7 bases and J lost 4 bases. The CDR3 loop reads CASTKDGTDKYNEQFF. The CDR3 nucleotides are TGTGCCAGTACCAAAGATGGGACAGACAAATACAATGAGCAGTTCTTC. Based on the CDR3 plus reference TRBV19 and TRBJ2-1, the full variable domain is DGGITQSPKYLFRKEGQNVTLSCEQNLNHDAMYWYRQDPGQGLRLIYYSQIVNDFQKGDIAEGYSVSREKKESFPLTVTSAQKNPTAFYLCASTKDGTDKYNEQFFGPGTRLTVL.